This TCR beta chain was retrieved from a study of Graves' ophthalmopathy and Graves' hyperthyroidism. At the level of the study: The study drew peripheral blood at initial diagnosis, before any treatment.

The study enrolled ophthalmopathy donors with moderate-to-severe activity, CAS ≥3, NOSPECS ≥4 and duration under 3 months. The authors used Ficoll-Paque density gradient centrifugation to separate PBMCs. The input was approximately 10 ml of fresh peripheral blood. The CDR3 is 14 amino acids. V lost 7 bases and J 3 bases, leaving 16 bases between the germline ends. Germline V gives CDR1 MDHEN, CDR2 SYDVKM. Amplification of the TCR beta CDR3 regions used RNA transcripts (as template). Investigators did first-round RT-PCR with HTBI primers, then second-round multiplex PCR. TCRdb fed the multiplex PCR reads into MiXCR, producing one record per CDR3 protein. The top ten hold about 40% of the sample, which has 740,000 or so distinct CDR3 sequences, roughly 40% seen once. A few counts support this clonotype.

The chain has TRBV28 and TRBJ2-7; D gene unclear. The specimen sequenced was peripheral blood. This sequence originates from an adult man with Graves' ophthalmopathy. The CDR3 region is CASTPNARNYEQYF. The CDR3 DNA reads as TGTGCCAGCACCCCCAATGCTAGAAACTACGAGCAGTACTTC.